The clone carrying this T cell receptor beta chain was detected only a few times. The antigen remains undetermined. The CDR3 extends over 18 amino acids. V dropped 7 bases and J dropped 6 bases, with 31 bases sitting between them. From germline, CDR1 is MGHRA and CDR2 YSYEKL. TCRdb re-called the 5' RACE reads through MiXCR, storing one row per CDR3 protein. In the table there are 690,000 or so distinct CDR3 sequences, over 8.5% of which are singletons. This sample stems from a study of identical twins. Whole-study findings and limits: Alpha sequences out of frame and shared by twins had excess low generation probability.

A further study also used this sample, focusing on yellow fever vaccine responses in identical twins.

J is TRBJ2-7 and V is TRBV4-1, with a possible D match to TRBD1 (6 bases). Sample: PBMCs. This clonotype was sampled from a woman aged 18-30 years in good health. Here the CDR3 reads CASTHRSTGDGVPFEQYF. CDR3 nucleotide sequence: TGCGCCAGCACACATCGTTCGACAGGCGATGGAGTCCCCTTCGAGCAGTACTTC.